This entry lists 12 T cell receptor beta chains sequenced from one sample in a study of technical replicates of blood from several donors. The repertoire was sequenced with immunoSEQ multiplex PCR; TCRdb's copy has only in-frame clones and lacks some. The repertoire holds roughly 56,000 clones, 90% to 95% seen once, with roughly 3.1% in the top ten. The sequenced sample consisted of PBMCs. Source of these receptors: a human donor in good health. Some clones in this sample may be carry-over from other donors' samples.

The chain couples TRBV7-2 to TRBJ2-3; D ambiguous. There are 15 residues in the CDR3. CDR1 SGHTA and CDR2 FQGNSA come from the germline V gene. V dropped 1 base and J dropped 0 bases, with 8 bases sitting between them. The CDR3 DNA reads TGTGCCAGCAGCTTAGAGGCGGTTAGCACAGATACGCAGTATTTT. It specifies CASSLEAVSTDTQYF.

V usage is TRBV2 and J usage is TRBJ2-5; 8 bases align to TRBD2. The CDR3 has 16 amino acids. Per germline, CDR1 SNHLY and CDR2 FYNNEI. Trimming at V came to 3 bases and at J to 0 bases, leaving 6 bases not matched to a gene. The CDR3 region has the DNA TGTGCCAGCAGTGAGGGTGGCGGGGGGTACCAAGAGACCCAGTACTTC. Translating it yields CASSEGGGGYQETQYF.

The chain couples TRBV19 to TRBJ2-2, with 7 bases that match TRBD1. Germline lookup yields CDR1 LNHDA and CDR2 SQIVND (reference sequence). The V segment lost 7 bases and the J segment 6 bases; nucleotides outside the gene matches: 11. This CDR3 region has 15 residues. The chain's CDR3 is CASTPWTGRAGELFF. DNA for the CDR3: TGTGCCAGTACCCCTTGGACAGGTCGAGCCGGGGAGCTGTTTTTT.

CDR3 nucleotide sequence: TGTGCCAGCAGTGAAGCGCTTCAATCACGGGACTATGGCTACACCTTC. Protein product: CASSEALQSRDYGYTF. The chain joins TRBV6-1 to TRBJ1-2; D remains unclear. The V end was cut by 0 bases, the J end by 3 bases, with 14 bases between. From germline, CDR1 is MNHNS and CDR2 SASEGT. The CDR3 length is 16 residues.

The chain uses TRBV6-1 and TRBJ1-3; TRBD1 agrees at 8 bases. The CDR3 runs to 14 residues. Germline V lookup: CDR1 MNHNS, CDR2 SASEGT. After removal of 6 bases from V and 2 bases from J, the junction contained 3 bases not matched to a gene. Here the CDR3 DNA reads TGTGCCAGCAGGCCGGACAGGGCTGGAAACACCATATATTTT. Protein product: CASRPDRAGNTIYF.

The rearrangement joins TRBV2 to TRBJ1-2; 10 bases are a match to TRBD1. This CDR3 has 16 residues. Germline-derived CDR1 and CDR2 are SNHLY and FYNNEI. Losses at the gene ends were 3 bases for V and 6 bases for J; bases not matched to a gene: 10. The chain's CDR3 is CASSETTGGKSDGYTF. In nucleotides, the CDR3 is TGTGCCAGCAGTGAGACGACAGGGGGCAAATCTGATGGCTACACCTTC.

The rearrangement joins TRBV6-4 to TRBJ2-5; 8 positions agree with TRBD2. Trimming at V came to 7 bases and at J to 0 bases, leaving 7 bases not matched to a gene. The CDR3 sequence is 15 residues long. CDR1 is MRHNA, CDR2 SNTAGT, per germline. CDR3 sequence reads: CASTPGGPNQETQYF. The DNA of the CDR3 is TGTGCCAGCACCCCGGGAGGGCCTAACCAAGAGACCCAGTACTTC.

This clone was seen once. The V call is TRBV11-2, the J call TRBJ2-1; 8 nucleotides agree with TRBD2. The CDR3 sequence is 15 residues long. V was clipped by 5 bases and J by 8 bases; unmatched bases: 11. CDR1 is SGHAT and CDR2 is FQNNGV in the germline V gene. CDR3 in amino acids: CASSRGSGSHDEQFF. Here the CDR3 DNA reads TGTGCCAGCAGCCGGGGGAGCGGGAGTCATGATGAGCAGTTCTTC.

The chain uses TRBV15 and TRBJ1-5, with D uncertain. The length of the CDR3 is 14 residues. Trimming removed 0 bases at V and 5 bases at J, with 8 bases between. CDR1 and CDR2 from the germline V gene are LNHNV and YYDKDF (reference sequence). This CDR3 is CATSRDSGDQPQHF. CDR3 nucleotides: TGTGCCACCAGCAGAGATTCCGGAGATCAGCCCCAGCATTTT. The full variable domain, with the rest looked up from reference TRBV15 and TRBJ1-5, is DAMVIQNPRYQVTQFGKPVTLSCSQTLNHNVMYWYQQKSSQAPKLLFHYYDKDFNNEADTPDNFQSRRPNTSFCFLDIRSPGLGDTAMYLCATSRDSGDQPQHFGDGTRLSIL.

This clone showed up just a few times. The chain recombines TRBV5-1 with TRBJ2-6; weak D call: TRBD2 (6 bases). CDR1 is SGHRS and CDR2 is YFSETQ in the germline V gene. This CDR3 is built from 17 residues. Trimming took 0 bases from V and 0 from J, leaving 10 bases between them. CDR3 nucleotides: TGCGCCAGCAGCTTGGTCACGCGGGACTCTGGGGCCAACGTCCTGACTTTC. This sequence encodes CASSLVTRDSGANVLTF.

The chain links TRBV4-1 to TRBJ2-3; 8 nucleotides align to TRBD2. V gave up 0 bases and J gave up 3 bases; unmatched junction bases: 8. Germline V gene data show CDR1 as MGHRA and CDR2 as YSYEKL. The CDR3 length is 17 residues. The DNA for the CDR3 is TGCGCCAGCAGCCAAGATTTCTCGGGAGGGTTAACAGATACGCAGTATTTT. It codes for CASSQDFSGGLTDTQYF.

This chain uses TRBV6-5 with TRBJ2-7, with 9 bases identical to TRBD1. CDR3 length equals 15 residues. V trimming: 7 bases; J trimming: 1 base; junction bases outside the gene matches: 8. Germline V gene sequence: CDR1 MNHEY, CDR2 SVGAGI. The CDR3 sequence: CASIHTGGASYEQYF. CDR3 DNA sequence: TGTGCCAGCATTCATACAGGGGGCGCATCCTACGAGCAGTACTTC.